Many counts were recorded for the clone carrying this TCR beta chain. What it binds is unknown. To make TCR beta libraries, researchers used iRepertoire HTBI primers and Arm-PCR of CDR3 regions. TCRdb reprocessed the multiplex PCR reads with MiXCR, giving one entry per CDR3 protein. The table records fewer than 550,000 distinct CDR3 sequences, roughly 21% of them present only once. Specified time point: persistent/refractory GD, antithyroid drugs over 5 years with positive TRAb. Extracted RNA from PBMCs served as the source of the TCR library. This entry is derived from a study of regulatory T cells in long-lasting Graves disease. General observations from the study: Gene preferences differed: TRBV28, TRBJ1-2, TRBJ2-5 in persistent cases.

Germline CDR1 reads SGHAT; CDR2 reads FQNNGV. The CDR3 spans 15 residues. V shed 1 base, J shed 7 bases, and the junction held 4 bases outside the gene matches. The sequence came from a female donor with Graves disease. This specimen consisted of peripheral blood mononuclear cells (PBMCs), obtained when the disease was refractory, from a patient treated with antithyroid drugs. V is TRBV11-2 and J is TRBJ1-6, with 7 bases aligning to TRBD1. The CDR3 protein is CASSLVGRGNSPLHF. The CDR3 nucleotides are TGTGCCAGCAGCTTAGTTGGCAGGGGGAATTCACCCCTCCACTTT.